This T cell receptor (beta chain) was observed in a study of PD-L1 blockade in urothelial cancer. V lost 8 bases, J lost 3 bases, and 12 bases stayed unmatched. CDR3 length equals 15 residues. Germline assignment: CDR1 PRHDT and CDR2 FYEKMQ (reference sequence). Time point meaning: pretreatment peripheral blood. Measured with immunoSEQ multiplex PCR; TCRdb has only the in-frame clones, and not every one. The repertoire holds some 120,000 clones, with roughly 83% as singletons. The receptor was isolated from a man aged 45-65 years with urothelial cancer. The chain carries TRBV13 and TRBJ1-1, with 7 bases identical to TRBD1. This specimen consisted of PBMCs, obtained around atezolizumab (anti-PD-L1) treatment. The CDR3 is CASELLQGYYTEAFF. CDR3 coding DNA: TGTGCCAGCGAACTATTACAGGGGTACTACACTGAAGCTTTCTTT.